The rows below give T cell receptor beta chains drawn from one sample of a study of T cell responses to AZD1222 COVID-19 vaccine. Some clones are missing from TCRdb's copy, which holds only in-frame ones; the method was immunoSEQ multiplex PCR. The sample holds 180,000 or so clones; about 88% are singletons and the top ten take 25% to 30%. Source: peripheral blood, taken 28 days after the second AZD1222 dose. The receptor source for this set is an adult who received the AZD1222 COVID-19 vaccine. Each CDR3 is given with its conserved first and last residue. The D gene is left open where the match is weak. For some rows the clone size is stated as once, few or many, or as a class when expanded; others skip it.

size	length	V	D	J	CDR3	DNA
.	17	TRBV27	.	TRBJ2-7	CASSLSRGAGPSYEQYF	TGTGCCAGCAGTTTATCGAGGGGTGCAGGCCCCTCCTACGAGCAGTACTTC
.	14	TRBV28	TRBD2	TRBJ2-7	CEPGLAGGPDEQYF	TGTGAACCGGGACTAGCGGGAGGGCCAGACGAGCAGTACTTC
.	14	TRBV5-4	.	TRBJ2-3	CASSFGQNAHTQYF	TGTGCCAGCAGCTTTGGACAGAACGCACATACGCAGTATTTT
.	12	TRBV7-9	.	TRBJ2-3	CASSSWGDTQYF	TGTGCCAGCAGCTCCTGGGGGGATACGCAGTATTTT
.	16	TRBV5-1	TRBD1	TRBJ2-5	CASSLAVTGGRETQYF	TGCGCCAGCAGCTTGGCAGTGACAGGGGGCAGAGAGACCCAGTACTTC
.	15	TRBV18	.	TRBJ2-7	CASSPRVGGSYEQYF	TGTGCCAGCTCACCAAGGGTAGGGGGGTCCTACGAGCAGTACTTC
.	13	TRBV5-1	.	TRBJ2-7	CASSWDTSYEQYF	TGCGCCAGCAGCTGGGACACCTCCTACGAGCAGTACTTC
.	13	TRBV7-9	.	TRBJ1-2	CASRALESHGYTF	TGTGCCAGCAGGGCTTTGGAGTCCCATGGCTACACCTTC
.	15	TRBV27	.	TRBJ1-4	CASSLLMGGNEKLFF	TGTGCCAGCAGTTTGCTCATGGGAGGGAATGAAAAACTGTTTTTT
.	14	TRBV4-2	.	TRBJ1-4	CASSLLTRDEKLFF	TGTGCCAGCAGCCTGCTGACGAGGGATGAAAAACTGTTTTTT
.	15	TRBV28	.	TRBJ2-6	CASKGSSSGANVLTF	TGTGCCAGCAAGGGGTCGAGCTCTGGGGCCAACGTCCTGACTTTC
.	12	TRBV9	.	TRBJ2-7	CASSSDQGEQYF	TGTGCCAGCAGCTCCGACCAGGGGGAGCAGTACTTC
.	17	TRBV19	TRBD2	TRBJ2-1	CASSRTHTIAGNNEQFF	TGTGCCAGTAGTAGGACTCATACCATAGCGGGAAACAATGAGCAGTTCTTC
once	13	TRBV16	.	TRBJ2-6	CASNPSGANVLTF	TGTGCCAGCAACCCCTCTGGGGCCAACGTCCTGACTTTC
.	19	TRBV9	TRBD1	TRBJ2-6	CASSVEPRTGTSGANVLTF	TGTGCCAGCAGCGTAGAACCGCGGACAGGGACCTCTGGGGCCAACGTCCTGACTTTC
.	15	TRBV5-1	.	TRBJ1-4	CASSLYSATNEKLFF	TGCGCCAGCAGCTTGTACAGTGCAACTAATGAAAAACTGTTTTTT
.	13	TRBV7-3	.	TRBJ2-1	CASSLGPGNEQFF	TGTGCCAGCAGCCTAGGACCGGGGAATGAGCAGTTCTTC
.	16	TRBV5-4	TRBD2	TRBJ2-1	CASSSKVTSGRNEQFF	TGTGCCAGCAGCTCCAAGGTCACTAGCGGGAGGAATGAGCAGTTCTTC
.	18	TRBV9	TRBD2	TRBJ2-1	CASSVGGTLREGFNEQFF	TGTGCCAGCAGCGTAGGGGGGACGTTGCGGGAGGGTTTCAATGAGCAGTTCTTC
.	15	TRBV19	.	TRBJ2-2	CASKVYVGIPAELFF	TGTGCCAGTAAGGTGTACGTGGGGATACCGGCGGAGCTGTTTTTT
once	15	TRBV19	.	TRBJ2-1	CASSMDLGSYNEQFF	TGTGCCAGTAGTATGGACTTGGGCTCCTACAATGAGCAGTTCTTC
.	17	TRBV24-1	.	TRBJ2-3	CATSRQAAGRGTDTQYF	TGTGCCACCTCCCGCCAGGCGGCAGGGCGAGGGACAGATACGCAGTATTTT
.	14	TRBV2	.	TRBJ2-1	CASRQPAGYNEQFF	TGTGCCAGCAGACAACCCGCAGGATACAATGAGCAGTTCTTC
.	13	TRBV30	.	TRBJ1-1	CAWSRTQNTEAFF	TGTGCCTGGAGTCGGACTCAGAACACTGAAGCTTTCTTT
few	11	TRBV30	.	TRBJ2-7	CAWSTNYEQYF	TGTGCCTGGAGTACAAACTACGAGCAGTACTTC
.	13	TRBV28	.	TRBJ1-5	CASARPRNQPQHF	TGTGCCAGCGCCAGGCCACGCAATCAGCCCCAGCATTTT
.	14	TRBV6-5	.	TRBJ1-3	CASSRRGGGNTIYF	TGTGCCAGCAGTCGCAGGGGAGGCGGAAACACCATATATTTT
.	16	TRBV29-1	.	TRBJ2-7	CSVGDYVRLIFYEQYF	TGCAGCGTTGGCGACTACGTTCGTCTTATTTTCTACGAGCAGTACTTC
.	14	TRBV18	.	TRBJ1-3	CASSPGGAGNTIYF	TGTGCCAGCTCACCCGGAGGAGCTGGAAACACCATATATTTT
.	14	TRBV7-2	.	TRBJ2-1	CASSLFRQNGEQFF	TGTGCCAGCAGCTTATTCCGACAGAATGGCGAGCAGTTCTTC
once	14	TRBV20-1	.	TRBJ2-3	CSASGWGYTDTQYF	TGCAGTGCTAGTGGCTGGGGTTACACAGATACGCAGTATTTT
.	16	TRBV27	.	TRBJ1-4	CASSPTLPTGGEKLFF	TGTGCCAGCAGCCCCACGTTGCCAACAGGCGGTGAAAAACTGTTTTTT
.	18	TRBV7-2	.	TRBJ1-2	CASSLMGDVLRGNYGYTF	TGTGCCAGCAGCTTAATGGGGGATGTTCTACGGGGCAATTATGGCTACACCTTC
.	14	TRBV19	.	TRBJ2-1	CASSIEQGRDEQFF	TGTGCCAGTAGTATAGAACAGGGAAGGGATGAGCAGTTCTTC
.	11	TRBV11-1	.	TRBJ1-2	CASSPVYGYTF	TGTGCCAGCAGCCCAGTCTATGGCTACACCTTC
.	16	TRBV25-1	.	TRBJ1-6	CASSVGGVGYNSPLHF	TGTGCCAGCAGTGTAGGGGGGGTCGGCTATAATTCACCCCTCCACTTT
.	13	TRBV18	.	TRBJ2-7	CASSPSGRDEQYF	TGTGCCAGCTCACCTAGCGGAAGGGACGAGCAGTACTTC
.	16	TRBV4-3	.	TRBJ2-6	CASSSRPGAGANVLTF	TGCGCCAGCAGCTCCCGCCCGGGGGCTGGGGCCAACGTCCTGACTTTC
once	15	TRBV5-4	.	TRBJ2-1	CASSLEAVSYNEQFF	TGTGCCAGCAGCTTGGAAGCGGTCTCCTACAATGAGCAGTTCTTC
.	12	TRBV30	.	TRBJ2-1	CAWSVLGNEQFF	TGTGCCTGGAGTGTTCTGGGCAATGAGCAGTTCTTC
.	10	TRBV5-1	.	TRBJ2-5	CASKEETQYF	TGCGCCAGCAAAGAGGAGACCCAGTACTTC
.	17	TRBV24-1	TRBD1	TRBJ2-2	CATSDPSPGTGAGELFF	TGTGCCACCAGTGACCCTAGTCCCGGGACAGGGGCCGGGGAGCTGTTTTTT